Each of the 10 T cell receptor beta chains below was sequenced from the same sample in a study of blood T cell repertoires in COVID-19 (dated by TCRdb to 2020 to 2022). The library came from the immunoSEQ multiplex PCR assay. Drawn from immuneACCESS, this table holds only the in-frame rearrangements with V and J called that TCRdb kept. Clones are partly lost; checked studies trace under half to an unresolved V gene and leave the rest unexplained. Within this sample are around 310,000 clones, with around nine tenths of them counted one time only. 8% to 10% of the sample goes to the ten largest clones. Sequencing was performed on PBMCs or T cells enriched from blood (not recorded which). Receptors originate from a woman in her 40s who had recovered from COVID-19.

This clone appeared a few times. The rearrangement joins TRBV7-2 to TRBJ2-2; D is unresolved. The germline V gene encodes CDR1 SGHTA and CDR2 FQGNSA. CDR3 length equals 15 residues. Trimming took off 3 bases at V and 4 bases at J, with 12 bases between the two ends. CDR3 loop: CASSFLDLGTGELFF. The DNA for the CDR3 is TGTGCCAGCAGCTTCCTAGATCTCGGCACCGGGGAGCTGTTTTTT.

J is TRBJ2-1 and V is TRBV29-1; 9 nucleotides agree with TRBD2. V was clipped by 3 bases and J by 10 bases; unmatched bases: 7. This CDR3 has 13 residues. Per germline, CDR1 SQVTM and CDR2 ANQGSEA. CDR3 region: CSVDLAGVGEQFF. The CDR3 nucleotides read TGCAGCGTTGATTTAGCGGGAGTTGGCGAGCAGTTCTTC.

This chain joins TRBV11-2 and TRBJ2-2; D gene unclear. V was pared by 1 base and J by 0 bases, with 12 bases between. Germline V gene lookup returns CDR1 SGHAT and CDR2 FQNNGV. The CDR3 is 17 amino acids. Here the CDR3 reads CASSLGLGYTNTGELFF. CDR3 in DNA: TGTGCCAGCAGCTTAGGGCTCGGGTACACGAACACCGGGGAGCTGTTTTTT.

This clone was seen just once. This rearrangement joins TRBV11-3 to TRBJ2-7; D is perhaps TRBD2 (5 bases). V gave up 2 bases and J gave up 6 bases, with 11 bases separating them. The germline gives CDR1 SGHNT, CDR2 YENEEA. There are 13 residues in the CDR3. As DNA, the CDR3 is TGTGCCAGCAGCTTATTTGGGGAGACCGAGCAGTACTTC. Translated, it gives CASSLFGETEQYF.

The chain carries TRBV18 and TRBJ1-6, with 9 bases fitting TRBD1. Trimming at V came to 2 bases and at J to 14 bases, leaving 19 bases not matched to a gene. This CDR3 region has 18 residues. Germline-derived CDR1 and CDR2 are KGHSH and LQKENI. The CDR3 is CASSPEMGQGGPWGTLHF. CDR3 sequence (DNA): TGTGCCAGCTCACCAGAAATGGGACAGGGAGGTCCCTGGGGAACCCTCCACTTT. Full variable domain (rest looked up from reference TRBV18 and TRBJ1-6): NAGVMQNPRHLVRRRGQEARLRCSPMKGHSHVYWYRQLPEEGLKFMVYLQKENIIDESGMPKERFSAEFPKEGPSILRIQQVVRGDSAAYFCASSPEMGQGGPWGTLHFGNGTRLTVT.

The chain couples TRBV3-1 (or the pseudogene TRBV3-2) to TRBJ1-6; D is ambiguous. The CDR3 spans 12 residues. The germline V gene encodes CDR1 LGHDT and CDR2 YNNKEL (reference sequence). Trimming took 0 bases from V and 11 from J, leaving 5 bases between them. The CDR3 here is CASSQDVAPLHF. DNA for the CDR3: TGTGCCAGCAGCCAAGATGTAGCACCCCTCCACTTT.

Concerning this clone: At the DNA level, this CDR3 is encoded by other sequences in the same sample as well. The chain joins TRBV27 to TRBJ2-5; 7 bases are shared with TRBD1. The germline V gene has CDR1 MNHEY and CDR2 SMNVEV (reference sequence). The CDR3 runs 14 residues. Trimming removed 4 bases from V and 1 base from J; junction bases left unmatched: 3. This CDR3 is CASSSRDSQETQYF. Here the CDR3 DNA reads TGTGCCAGCAGTTCACGGGACAGCCAAGAGACCCAGTACTTC.

This rearrangement joins TRBV4-2 to TRBJ1-5; D unclear. Deletions cut 4 bases from V and 3 bases from J, with 7 bases between. CDR3 length equals 13 residues. Germline V gene lookup returns CDR1 LGHNA and CDR2 YNFKEQ. CDR3 sequence (DNA): TGTGCCAGCAGCCCCAGTCACAATCAGCCCCAGCATTTT. It codes for CASSPSHNQPQHF.

This chain joins TRBV28 and TRBJ2-7; D is uncertain. Germline V lookup: CDR1 MDHEN, CDR2 SYDVKM. V was pared by 5 bases and J by 4 bases, with 6 bases between. This CDR3 comprises 11 residues. CDR3 amino acids: CASSPQYEQYF. The CDR3 DNA follows: TGTGCCAGCAGTCCCCAGTACGAGCAGTACTTC. The variable domain in full, completed from reference TRBV28 and TRBJ2-7, reads DVKVTQSSRYLVKRTGEKVFLECVQDMDHENMFWYRQDPGLGLRLIYFSYDVKMKEKGDIPEGYSVSREKKERFSLILESASTNQTSMYLCASSPQYEQYFGPGTRLTVT.

The chain links TRBV4-3 to TRBJ2-3; a weak D match, TRBD1 (6 bases). The CDR3 contains 14 residues. With 4 bases removed from V and 2 bases from J, the gap between germline ends came to 10 bases. Germline V gene lookup returns CDR1 LGHNA and CDR2 YSLEER. CDR3 sequence: CASSPGTFTDTQYF. The CDR3 DNA follows: TGCGCCAGCAGCCCTGGGACATTCACAGATACGCAGTATTTT.